The text below deals with one T cell receptor beta chain. The antigen is unknown. Isolated RNA was reverse transcribed into cDNA used as the sequencing template. The data were produced by immunoSEQ multiplex PCR, yet TCRdb's version contains in-frame clones alone and is incomplete. The table has over 6,000 clones, 65% to 70% seen once. The investigators collected lesional scalp punch biopsies and peripheral blood from alopecia areata patients. This entry comes from a study of CD8+ T cells in alopecia areata. Study-wide context: For the treated group, dosing was oral tofacitinib at 5 to 10 mg twice daily. The protocol delivered tofacitinib for 6 to 18 months, then withdrew it for 6 months.

Study conclusions and caveats: Higher clonality and more expanded CD8+ clones appeared in lesional than normal scalp.

The clonotype comes from a human donor with alopecia areata. Sequencing used skin, obtained at week 0.

The CDR3 loop reads CASSLRLSSYNEQFF. For the CDR3, the DNA is TGTGCCAGCAGCTTGAGGCTGAGCTCCTACAATGAGCAGTTCTTC. V usage is TRBV5-6 and J usage is TRBJ2-1; D ambiguous. Germline CDR1 reads SGHDT; CDR2 reads YYEEEE. Trimming left V 1 base short and J 0 bases short, with 8 bases between. This CDR3 is built from 15 residues. Using reference TRBV5-6 and TRBJ2-1 for the parts outside the CDR3, the full variable domain is DAGVTQSPTHLIKTRGQQVTLRCSPKSGHDTVSWYQQALGQGPQFIFQYYEEEERQRGNFPDRFSGHQFPNYSSELNVNALLLGDSALYLCASSLRLSSYNEQFFGPGTRLTVL.